The 19 T cell receptor beta chains below come from one sample, sequenced in a study of cytomegalovirus exposure and HLA in healthy donors. This PCR relied on a set of 60 Vbeta primers and 13 Jbeta primers. Here immunoSEQ multiplex PCR was the method, and the copy in TCRdb shows in-frame clones only, minus some. This table has some 120,000 clones, over 8.5% appearing once. The specimen sequenced was PBMCs. All receptors derive from a middle-aged woman in good health and CMV-seropositive.

J is TRBJ2-1 and V is TRBV7-8; 7 bases map to TRBD2. CDR1 and CDR2 (germline): SGHVS, FQNEAQ. The CDR3 consists of 16 residues. Unmatched junction bases numbered 13, after V lost 2 bases and J lost 9 bases. The CDR3 DNA reads TGTGCCAGCAGCTTAATGGGGACTATAGGGCGTAGTGAGCAGTTCTTC. Its protein is CASSLMGTIGRSEQFF.

The genes are TRBV6-1 and TRBJ2-5; TRBD1 matches 7 bases. Germline V CDR1 and CDR2: MNHNS, SASEGT. After removal of 8 bases from V and 4 bases from J, the junction contained 13 bases not matched to a gene. The CDR3 contains 15 residues. CDR3 sequence: CASALGGRSAETQYF. The CDR3 DNA sequence: TGTGCCAGCGCCCTAGGGGGCAGGAGCGCAGAGACCCAGTACTTC.

This clone occurred a few times. The gene calls are TRBV18 and TRBJ2-7; TRBD1 matches at 7 bases. Germline V gene sequence: CDR1 KGHSH, CDR2 LQKENI. The length of the CDR3 is 13 residues. V lost 6 bases to trimming and J lost 5 bases; unmatched junction nucleotides: 7. CDR3 sequence reads: CASSRRDRDEQYF. As DNA, the CDR3 is TGTGCCAGCTCTCGCCGAGACAGGGACGAGCAGTACTTC.

The chain joins TRBV6-5 to TRBJ2-5; 8 bases map to TRBD1. Germline V gene data show CDR1 as MNHEY and CDR2 as SVGAGI. The CDR3 spans 15 residues. With V trimmed by 5 bases and J by 5 bases, 10 bases remained unmatched. CDR3 sequence reads: CASSLWTGSAETQYF. The CDR3 DNA reads as TGTGCCAGCAGTCTTTGGACAGGGAGTGCGGAGACCCAGTACTTC.

V usage is TRBV5-4 and J usage is TRBJ2-7; possibly TRBD1 for D (5 bases). Trimming cost V 6 bases and J 4 bases, with 14 bases left between them. This CDR3 is 13 amino acids long. CDR1 and CDR2 (germline): SGHNT, YYREEE (reference sequence). The CDR3 region has the DNA TGTGCCAGCACCTCCGGTGGGGCTTACGAGCAGTACTTC. Translated: CASTSGGAYEQYF.

The V gene is TRBV6-5, the J gene TRBJ1-1; TRBD1 might be the D (5 bases). V was trimmed by 7 bases and J by 0 bases, leaving 15 bases between them. The CDR3 has 15 residues. The germline V gene encodes CDR1 MNHEY and CDR2 SVGAGI. CDR3 sequence: CASTKTGSLNTEAFF. The CDR3 nucleotides are TGTGCCAGCACCAAAACAGGAAGCTTGAACACTGAAGCTTTCTTT.

The CDR3: CASGGTPGATNEKLFF. CDR3 bases: TGTGCCAGCGGCGGAACCCCGGGGGCAACTAATGAAAAACTGTTTTTT. J is TRBJ1-4 and V is TRBV11-1; possibly TRBD1 for D (5 bases). Germline V lookup: CDR1 SGHAT, CDR2 FQDESV (reference sequence). Trimming left V 8 bases short and J 0 bases short, with 16 bases between. The CDR3 is 16 residues long.

This clone turned up a few times. The chain carries TRBV2 and TRBJ1-1; D is ambiguous. Trimming left V 8 bases short and J 0 bases short, with 10 bases between. Germline V gives CDR1 SNHLY, CDR2 FYNNEI. This CDR3 is built from 13 residues. The CDR3 DNA reads as TGTGCCAGCGCAAGAGTCCTGAACACTGAAGCTTTCTTT. Its translation is CASARVLNTEAFF.

This clone appeared once. V and J are TRBV9 and TRBJ2-1, with D tentatively TRBD2 (6 bases). The V gene's germline CDR1 is SGDLS and CDR2 YYNGEE. V gave up 2 bases and J gave up 2 bases, with 17 bases separating them. The CDR3 has 17 residues. This chain's CDR3 is CASSVGGGTFTYNEQFF. CDR3 DNA: TGTGCCAGCAGCGTTGGTGGCGGGACTTTTACCTACAATGAGCAGTTCTTC.

V and J are TRBV2 and TRBJ2-7; 10 bases line up with TRBD2. The CDR3 sequence is 14 residues long. Trimming removed 8 bases from V and 2 bases from J; junction bases left unmatched: 6. Germline V gives CDR1 SNHLY, CDR2 FYNNEI. CDR3 nucleotides: TGTGCCAGCGGTAGCGGGGGGCGTGCCTACGAGCAGTACTTC. Its translation is CASGSGGRAYEQYF.

This clone was detected only a few times. The V and J genes are TRBV11-3 and TRBJ2-2; D ambiguous. Germline V gene lookup returns CDR1 SGHNT and CDR2 YENEEA. The V gene lost 2 bases and the J gene lost 1 base, with 5 bases spanning the gap. The length of the CDR3 is 14 residues. The CDR3: CASSLIQNTGELFF. The CDR3 DNA is TGTGCCAGCAGCTTAATTCAGAACACCGGGGAGCTGTTTTTT. The full variable domain, in which reference TRBV11-3 and TRBJ2-2 provide the parts outside the CDR3, is EAGVVQSPRYKIIEKKQPVAFWCNPISGHNTLYWYLQNLGQGPELLIRYENEEAVDDSQLPKDRFSAERLKGVDSTLKIQPAELGDSAVYLCASSLIQNTGELFFGEGSRLTVL.

This chain links TRBV5-1 with TRBJ2-1, with 7 bases aligning to TRBD2. The V and J ends lost 0 bases and 6 bases, in that order; junction bases with no gene match: 0. The CDR3 runs to 13 residues. Germline V lookup: CDR1 SGHRS, CDR2 YFSETQ. The CDR3 loop reads CASSLGTSNEQFF. CDR3 sequence (DNA): TGCGCCAGCAGCTTGGGGACTAGCAATGAGCAGTTCTTC.

Comment on this clone: The same CDR3 is also encoded by other DNA sequences in this sample. J is TRBJ1-1 and V is TRBV11-3; possibly TRBD1 for D (5 bases). Germline assignment: CDR1 SGHNT and CDR2 YENEEA. V was trimmed by 1 base and J by 1 base, leaving 7 bases between them. This CDR3 has 14 amino acids. The CDR3 region has the DNA TGTGCCAGCAGCTTAGGGCAGGGGAACACTGAAGCTTTCTTT. This codes for CASSLGQGNTEAFF.

Only a few counts were recorded for this clone. V is TRBV5-6 and J is TRBJ2-3, with D possibly being TRBD1 (6 bases). The germline CDR1 and CDR2 sequences are SGHDT and YYEEEE. CDR3 length: 14 residues. Trimming left V 0 bases short and J 5 bases short, with 10 bases between. The CDR3 bases are TGTGCCAGCAGCTTGGTTCAGGGGCAAGATACGCAGTATTTT. Protein product: CASSLVQGQDTQYF.

This clone has only a few counts. The chain carries TRBV25-1 and TRBJ1-2; TRBD1 matches 7 bases. The CDR3 length is 14 residues. J gave up 6 bases and V 2 bases, and 6 bases lay outside the gene matches. Germline CDR1 reads MGHDK; CDR2 reads SYGVNS. DNA of the CDR3: TGTGCCAGCAGTGAACCCCAGACAGGGAATGGCTACACCTTC. Amino acids: CASSEPQTGNGYTF.

The V and J genes are TRBV10-3 and TRBJ1-5; the D gene is possibly TRBD1 (6 bases). There are 16 residues in the CDR3. Per germline, CDR1 ENHRY and CDR2 SYGVKD. The V and J ends lost 1 base and 5 bases respectively, with 15 bases between them. This CDR3 reads CAISEFESTGYQPQHF. CDR3 coding DNA: TGTGCCATCAGTGAGTTTGAGTCGACAGGCTATCAGCCCCAGCATTTT.

This clone has only a few counts. This chain joins TRBV7-9 and TRBJ1-5; D is undetermined. V was pared by 5 bases and J by 1 base, with 21 bases between. Looked up from germline, CDR1 is SEHNR and CDR2 is FQNEAQ (reference sequence). This CDR3 has 18 residues. CDR3 region: CASSLPVNFLGSNQPQHF. CDR3 nucleotide sequence: TGTGCCAGCAGCCTCCCGGTGAATTTTTTGGGCAGCAATCAGCCCCAGCATTTT.

This chain uses TRBV4-2 with TRBJ2-5, with TRBD2 matching 13 bases. The germline CDR1 and CDR2 sequences are LGHNA and YNFKEQ. This CDR3 contains 17 residues. The trim removed 4 bases at V and 5 bases at J, leaving 10 bases unmatched. CDR3 DNA: TGTGCCAGCAGCCTAGGGACTAGCGGGGCGAAAGGGGAGACCCAGTACTTC. This codes for CASSLGTSGAKGETQYF.

This chain joins TRBV25-1 and TRBJ1-2; a weak D match, TRBD1 (6 bases). V was cut by 6 bases and J by 2 bases, with 10 bases left in between. From germline, CDR1 is MGHDK and CDR2 SYGVNS. The CDR3 has 13 residues. The CDR3 coding sequence is TGTGCCAGCAGGAGGGGGGGGAACTATGGCTACACCTTC. Translation: CASRRGGNYGYTF.